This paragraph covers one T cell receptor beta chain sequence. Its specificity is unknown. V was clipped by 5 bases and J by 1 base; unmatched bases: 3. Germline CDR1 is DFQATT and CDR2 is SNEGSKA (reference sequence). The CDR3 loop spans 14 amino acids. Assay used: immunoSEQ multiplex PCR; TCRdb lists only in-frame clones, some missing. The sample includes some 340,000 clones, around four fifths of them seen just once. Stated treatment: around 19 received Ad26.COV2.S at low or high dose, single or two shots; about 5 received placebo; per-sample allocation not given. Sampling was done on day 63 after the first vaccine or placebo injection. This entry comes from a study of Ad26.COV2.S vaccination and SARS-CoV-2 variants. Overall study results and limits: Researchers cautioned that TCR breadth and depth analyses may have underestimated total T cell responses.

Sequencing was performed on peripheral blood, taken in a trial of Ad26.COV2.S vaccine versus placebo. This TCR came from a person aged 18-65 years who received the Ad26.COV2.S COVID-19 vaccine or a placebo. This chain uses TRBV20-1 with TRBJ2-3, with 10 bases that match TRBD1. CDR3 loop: CSAGGQGGTDTQYF. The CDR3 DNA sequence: TGCAGTGCTGGTGGACAGGGGGGCACAGATACGCAGTATTTT.